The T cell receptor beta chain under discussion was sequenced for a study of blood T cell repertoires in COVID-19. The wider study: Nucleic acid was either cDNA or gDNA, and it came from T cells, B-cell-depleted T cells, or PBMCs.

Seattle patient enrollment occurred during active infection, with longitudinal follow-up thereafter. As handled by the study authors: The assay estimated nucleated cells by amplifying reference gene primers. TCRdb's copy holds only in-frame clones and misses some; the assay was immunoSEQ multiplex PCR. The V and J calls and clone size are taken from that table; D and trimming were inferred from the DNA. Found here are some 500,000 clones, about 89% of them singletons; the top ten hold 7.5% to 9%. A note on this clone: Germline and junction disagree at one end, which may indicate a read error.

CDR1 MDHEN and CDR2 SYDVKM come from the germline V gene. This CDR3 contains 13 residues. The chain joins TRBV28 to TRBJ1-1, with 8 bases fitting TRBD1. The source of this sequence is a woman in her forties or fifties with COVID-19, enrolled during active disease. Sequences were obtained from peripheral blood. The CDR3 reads CASSSPDRVKAIF. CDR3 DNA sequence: TGTGCCAGCAGTTCCCCGGACAGGGTAAAGGCGATTTTT.